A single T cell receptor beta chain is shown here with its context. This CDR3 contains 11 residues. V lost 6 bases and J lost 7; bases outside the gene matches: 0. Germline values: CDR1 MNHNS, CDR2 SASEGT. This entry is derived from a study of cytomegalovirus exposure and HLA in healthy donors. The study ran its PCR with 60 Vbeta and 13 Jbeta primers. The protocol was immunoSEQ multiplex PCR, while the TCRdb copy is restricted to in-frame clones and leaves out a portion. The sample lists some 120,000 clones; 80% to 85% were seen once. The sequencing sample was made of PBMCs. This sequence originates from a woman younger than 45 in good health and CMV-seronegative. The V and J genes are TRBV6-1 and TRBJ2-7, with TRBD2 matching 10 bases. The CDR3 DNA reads TGTGCCAGCAGACTAGCGGGGGAGCAGTACTTC. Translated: CASRLAGEQYF.